This TCR beta chain was retrieved from a study of blood T cells in healthy people across ages. Study-level results: Long-lived donors carried more naive CD4+ cells and greater diversity than aged donors. PBMCs that were unsorted prevented a conclusive naive versus antigen-experienced comparison.

Per sample, a minimum of 7 million PBMCs were isolated. Combining a sample-barcoded 5' primer with a J-beta primer mix, a second PCR ran for 7 to 11 cycles. TCRdb used MiXCR to reprocess the 5' RACE reads, holding one entry per CDR3 protein. The sample has some 1,800,000 distinct CDR3 sequences; about two fifths are singletons. As concerns this clonotype: Antigen: not known.

Germline CDR1 reads SQVTM; CDR2 reads ANQGSEA. The CDR3 loop spans 13 amino acids. Trimming stripped 6 bases from V and 4 bases from J, with 13 bases between. Input material: blood. This chain uses TRBV29-1 with TRBJ1-5, with no clear D. This TCR came from a human donor in good health. CDR3 protein: CSVIGEVNQPQHF. The CDR3, as DNA: TGCAGCGTGATCGGGGAGGTAAATCAGCCCCAGCATTTT.